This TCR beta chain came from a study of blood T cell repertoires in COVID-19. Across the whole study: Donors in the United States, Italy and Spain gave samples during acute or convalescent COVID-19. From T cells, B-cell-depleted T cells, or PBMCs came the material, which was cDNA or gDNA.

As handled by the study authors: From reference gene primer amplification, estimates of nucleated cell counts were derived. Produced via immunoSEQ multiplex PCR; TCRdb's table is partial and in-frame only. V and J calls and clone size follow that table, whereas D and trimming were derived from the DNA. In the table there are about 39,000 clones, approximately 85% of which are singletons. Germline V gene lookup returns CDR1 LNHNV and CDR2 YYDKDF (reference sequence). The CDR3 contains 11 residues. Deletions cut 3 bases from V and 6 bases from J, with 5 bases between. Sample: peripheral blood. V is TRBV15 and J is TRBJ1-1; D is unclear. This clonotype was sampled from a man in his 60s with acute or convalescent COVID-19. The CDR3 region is CATSRGSEAFF. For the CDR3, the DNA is TGTGCCACCAGCAGGGGCTCTGAAGCTTTCTTT.